The rows below give T cell receptor beta chains drawn from one sample of a study of early T cells in non-severe SARS-CoV-2 infection. Each CDR3 protein is one row after TCRdb ran MiXCR on the 5' RACE reads. The sample lists approximately 56,000 distinct CDR3 sequences, about 11% occurring once. Specimen: whole blood. These receptors were taken from an adult who was a healthcare worker with PCR-confirmed SARS-CoV-2 infection or an uninfected control (not recorded which). The CDR3 runs from the conserved cysteine through the conserved F or W. D genes are given only for firm matches. Not all rows give a size; the values are once, few, many and, for expanded clones, a class.

clone_size: few
j_call: TRBJ2-3
cdr3_length: 16
v_call: TRBV12-5
d_call: -
cdr3_aa: CASGFPFQSFTDTQYF
cdr3_nt: TGTGCTAGTGGTTTCCCGTTTCAGAGTTTCACAGATACGCAGTATTTT

clone_size: many
j_call: TRBJ2-6
cdr3_length: 15
v_call: TRBV11-2
d_call: -
cdr3_aa: CASSTHGAGANVLTF
cdr3_nt: TGTGCCAGCAGCACCCACGGCGCTGGGGCCAACGTCCTGACTTTC

clone_size: many
j_call: TRBJ2-3
cdr3_length: 16
v_call: TRBV5-1
d_call: TRBD1
cdr3_aa: CASSSPGTGVRDTQYF
cdr3_nt: TGCGCCAGCAGCTCCCCCGGGACAGGGGTCCGGGATACGCAGTATTTT

clone_size: many
j_call: TRBJ2-5
cdr3_length: 16
v_call: TRBV20-1
d_call: TRBD1
cdr3_aa: CSARDIYRGGQETQYF
cdr3_nt: TGCAGTGCTAGAGACATCTACAGGGGCGGCCAAGAGACCCAGTACTTC

clone_size: -
j_call: TRBJ2-7
cdr3_length: 14
v_call: TRBV11-2
d_call: -
cdr3_aa: CASRSVLGAYEQYF
cdr3_nt: TGTGCCAGCAGATCAGTCCTAGGCGCCTACGAGCAGTACTTC

clone_size: many
j_call: TRBJ2-2
cdr3_length: 15
v_call: TRBV12-3/TRBV12-4
d_call: -
cdr3_aa: CASNTIPGLTGELFF
cdr3_nt: TGTGCCAGCAACACCATCCCCGGCCTCACCGGGGAGCTGTTTTTT

clone_size: many
j_call: TRBJ2-3
cdr3_length: 14
v_call: TRBV6-2/TRBV6-3
d_call: TRBD2
cdr3_aa: CASSYGGRTDTQYF
cdr3_nt: TGTGCCAGCAGTTATGGCGGGAGGACAGATACGCAGTATTTT

clone_size: few
j_call: TRBJ2-7
cdr3_length: 11
v_call: TRBV11-2
d_call: -
cdr3_aa: CASSSAYEQYF
cdr3_nt: TGTGCCAGCAGCTCCGCCTACGAGCAGTACTTC

clone_size: -
j_call: TRBJ1-4
cdr3_length: 12
v_call: TRBV29-1
d_call: -
cdr3_aa: CIGTEVMKNCFF
cdr3_nt: -

clone_size: -
j_call: TRBJ2-3
cdr3_length: 12
v_call: TRBV5-1
d_call: -
cdr3_aa: CASSLADQGQYF
cdr3_nt: TGCGCCAGCAGCTTGGCGGATCAGGGACAGTATTTT

clone_size: many
j_call: TRBJ1-1
cdr3_length: 13
v_call: TRBV2
d_call: -
cdr3_aa: CASTKGPNTEAFF
cdr3_nt: TGTGCCAGCACTAAGGGGCCGAACACTGAAGCTTTCTTT

clone_size: many
j_call: TRBJ2-4
cdr3_length: 13
v_call: TRBV5-6
d_call: -
cdr3_aa: CASSLQGPNIQYF
cdr3_nt: TGTGCCAGCAGCTTACAGGGCCCAAACATTCAGTACTTC

clone_size: many
j_call: TRBJ2-5
cdr3_length: 15
v_call: TRBV20-1
d_call: TRBD2
cdr3_aa: CSAPGLAGGKETQYF
cdr3_nt: TGCAGTGCTCCGGGACTAGCGGGAGGGAAGGAGACCCAGTACTTC

clone_size: many
j_call: TRBJ1-2
cdr3_length: 13
v_call: TRBV6-6
d_call: -
cdr3_aa: CASTYQGNYGYTF
cdr3_nt: TGTGCCAGCACTTACCAAGGGAACTATGGCTACACCTTC

clone_size: many
j_call: TRBJ1-2
cdr3_length: 15
v_call: TRBV5-1
d_call: -
cdr3_aa: CASSSGGGDDYGYTF
cdr3_nt: TGCGCCAGCAGCTCAGGCGGTGGCGACGACTATGGCTACACCTTC

clone_size: few
j_call: TRBJ2-1
cdr3_length: 14
v_call: TRBV20-1
d_call: -
cdr3_aa: CSARALSVYNEQFF
cdr3_nt: TGCAGTGCTAGAGCTCTATCGGTCTACAATGAGCAGTTCTTC

clone_size: many
j_call: TRBJ2-3
cdr3_length: 16
v_call: TRBV6-2/TRBV6-3
d_call: TRBD2
cdr3_aa: CASSLEAGGSADTQYF
cdr3_nt: TGTGCCAGCAGTTTAGAAGCGGGAGGCAGTGCAGATACGCAGTATTTT

clone_size: -
j_call: TRBJ2-1
cdr3_length: 10
v_call: TRBV29-1
d_call: -
cdr3_aa: CSIYEEWWFF
cdr3_nt: TGCAGTATCTATGAAGAATGGTGGTTCTTC

clone_size: many
j_call: TRBJ2-1
cdr3_length: 14
v_call: TRBV6-1
d_call: TRBD2
cdr3_aa: CASNWGTSNNEQFF
cdr3_nt: TGTGCCAGCAATTGGGGGACTAGCAACAATGAGCAGTTCTTC

clone_size: few
j_call: TRBJ1-5
cdr3_length: 13
v_call: TRBV7-9
d_call: -
cdr3_aa: CASSLVEGQPQHF
cdr3_nt: TGTGCCAGCAGCTTAGTGGAAGGACAGCCCCAGCATTTT